This paragraph reports one T cell receptor beta chain. There is no known antigen for this receptor. It has no much larger one-base neighbor in the sample; base qualities were not kept. The germline V gene yields MGHDK for CDR1 and SYGVNS for CDR2. From the cysteine through the phenylalanine, the CDR3 covers 17 amino acids. Only the CDR3 portion is preserved as DNA: 51 bases, with reading frame beginning at the first base. Trimming leaves V shorter by 3 bases and J shorter by 3 bases, with the junction holding 6 bases beyond the gene matches. The roughly 39 donors, aged roughly 6 to 90 years, were systemically healthy Caucasian individuals from Russia. Approximately 9.3 milliliters of peripheral blood were collected from each donor into EDTA-treated Vacutainer tubes. Ficoll-Paque density-gradient centrifugation was used to isolate PBMCs, with at least 7 million obtained per sample. Trizol reagent was used to extract total RNA from the PBMCs, yielding at least 6 micrograms per sample. Naive CD45RAhigh/CD27high T cell percentages were measured by flow cytometry on a PBMC aliquot from every donor.

Receptors were amplified or captured by 5' RACE. For sequencing, an Illumina HiSeq 2500 was employed. The second PCR ran for about 7 to 11 cycles and used a J-beta primer mix along with a sample-barcoded 5' primer. Each TCR beta cDNA molecule received a unique molecular identifier from a template-switch 5' adaptor carrying 12 random nucleotides. At least 3 million CDR3-containing paired-end reads were obtained from each sample. The Mint cDNA synthesis kit, primed by a TRBC-specific oligonucleotide, was used to synthesize first-strand cDNA from all RNA. All cDNA was treated with uracil-DNA glycosylase and then went through a first 18-cycle PCR with the universal primers M1SS and BC2_uni_R. Per the source publication's procedure: Each sample was normalized by randomly selecting 1 million high-quality reads, each carrying a distinct molecular identifier. Instead of being binned into consensus sequences, reads that shared molecular identifiers were thrown out. MiTCR, with a Q25 quality threshold and the strictest error-elimination algorithm, was used for CDR3 identification, clonotype clustering and error correction. A nonparametric unseen species model using Euler transformation provided a lower-bound estimate of total TCR beta diversity. TCRdb ran its own pipeline on the public reads, namely fastp trimming at Q25 and MiXCR clone calling, and kept in-frame beta chains. Rows with a matching CDR3 protein are joined into one entry that keeps the most common DNA and genes. Here the V and J calls rest on TCRdb's processing, not on the authors' analysis. This sample has roughly 700,000 distinct CDR3 sequences in its table, and about half of those were observed once. In total, the top ten clones hold 25% to 35% of the sample.

The data are from a study of blood T cells in healthy people across ages (dated by TCRdb to about 2015). With regard to the full study: In model experiments, roughly one uniquely barcoded TCR beta cDNA molecule per two T cells was captured by template switching. Age-related changes in TCR beta repertoire diversity were measured in the study by deep sequencing normalized with unique cDNA molecular identifiers. Using the same blood draw, the study looked at two additional independent replicas of 1 million unique cDNA reads for two donors, one aged 18 to 30 and the other aged 80 or older. The donors were split into four age groups: young (average approximately 16 years), middle-aged (more than 35), aged (over 55) and long-lived (over 80). Donors of different ages were randomly distributed across sequencing lanes to avoid experimental bias.

Overall study results and their limits: There was a strong correlation between observed TCR beta diversity and the percentage of naive T cells measured by flow cytometry. As age increased, observed TCR beta diversity per million T cells dropped in a roughly linear way, and a significant reduction was already evident by age 40. Compared with the aged group, the long-lived group had more naive CD4+ T cells, fewer expanded clones and increased TCR diversity, a pattern suggesting age selection. Total diversity estimates from one million sequenced T cells were considered lower bounds and underestimates. Donor CMV infection status was unknown, potentially confounding age-related changes in expanded clonotypes. Since profiling was done on bulk unsorted PBMCs, naive and antigen-experienced compartments could not be conclusively compared.

The source material was blood. The sequence is built from TRBV25-1 and TRBJ2-1; TRBD2 fits 12 bases in the junction. This sequence originates from a woman in her fifties or sixties in good health. Here the CDR3 is given as CASSDTSGRYGYNEQFF. The nucleotides are TGTGCCAGCAGTGATACTAGCGGGAGGTACGGCTACAATGAGCAGTTCTTC.